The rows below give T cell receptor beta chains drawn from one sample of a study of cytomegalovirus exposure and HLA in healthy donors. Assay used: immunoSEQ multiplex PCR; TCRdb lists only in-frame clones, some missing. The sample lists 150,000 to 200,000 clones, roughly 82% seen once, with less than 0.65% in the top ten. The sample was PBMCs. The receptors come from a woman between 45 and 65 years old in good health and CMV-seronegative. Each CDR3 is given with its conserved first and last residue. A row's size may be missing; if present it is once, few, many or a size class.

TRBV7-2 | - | CASSSDQGARTEAFF
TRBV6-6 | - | CASSSLQGTGYEQYF
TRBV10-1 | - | CASSDGLAGEAEQYF
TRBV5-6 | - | CASSPSGKPSYNEQFF
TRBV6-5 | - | CASRLTSGETQYF
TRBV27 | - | CASSLGRGYEQFF
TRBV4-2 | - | CASSQKGGTTSQGNEQFF
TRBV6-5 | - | CASSYHGRGEQFF
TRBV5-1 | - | CASSFGGGSYNEQFF
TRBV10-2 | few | CASSVRVGGELFF
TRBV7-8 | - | CASSLGGAGANVLTF
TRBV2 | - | CASSEGIGGIQYF
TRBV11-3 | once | CASSLGLAGANTGELFF
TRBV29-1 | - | CSVEVDTSYEQYF
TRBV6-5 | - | CASKGLWEFGEQFF
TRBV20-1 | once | CSSQGDEQYF
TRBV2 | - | CASSGDRGVTEAFF
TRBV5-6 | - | CASSLPTGELFF
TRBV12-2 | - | CASRVIGGSGKTQYF
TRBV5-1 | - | CASSLEIAGAPSAYNEQFF
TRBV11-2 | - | CASSLELGRYPYEQYF
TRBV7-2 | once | CASSPRTSGDVEQYF
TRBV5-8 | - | CASSPGRRNEKLFF
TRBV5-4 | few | CASSLGLGYEQYF
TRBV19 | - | CASVQGTYGYTF
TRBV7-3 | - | CASSPATGWHEQFF
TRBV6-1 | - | CASSDPLGRRTDTQYF
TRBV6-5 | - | CASSRGSSYNEQFF
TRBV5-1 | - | CASSLGQGGGYTF
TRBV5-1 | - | CASSLEYRSLTYEQYF
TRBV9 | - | CASSAPPLSSYNEQFF
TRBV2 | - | CASKYGATNTEAFF
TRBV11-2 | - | CASSSGLAADPEGTQYF
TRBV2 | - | CASRGLAGSQETQYF
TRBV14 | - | CASSQSVTSGWSDEQFF
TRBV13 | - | CASSPTGNTEAFF
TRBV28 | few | CASSPWTGNGYTF
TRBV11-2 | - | CASSLIAGSQPQHF
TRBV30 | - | CAWSDSGRAVLSYEQYF
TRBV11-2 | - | CASSGGLSTDTQYF
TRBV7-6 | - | CASSATVREQFF
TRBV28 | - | CASTPPTKETQYF
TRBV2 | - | CASSLGDTEAFF
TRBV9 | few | CASSLSPLWQGETGELFF
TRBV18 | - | CASSPPQVDGYTF
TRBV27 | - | CASSRGAGIREGYTF
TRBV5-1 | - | CASSPTGDGSGELFF
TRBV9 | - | CASSVSTDQPQHF
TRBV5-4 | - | CASSSSTGNNEKLFF
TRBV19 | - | CASTLSARDRGNYEQYF
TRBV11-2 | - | CASSLDVGSPSTDTQYF
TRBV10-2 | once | CASRDSRSGANVLTF
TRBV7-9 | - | CASSSSSGGKSWTDTQYF
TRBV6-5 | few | CASRGTGRGTEAFF